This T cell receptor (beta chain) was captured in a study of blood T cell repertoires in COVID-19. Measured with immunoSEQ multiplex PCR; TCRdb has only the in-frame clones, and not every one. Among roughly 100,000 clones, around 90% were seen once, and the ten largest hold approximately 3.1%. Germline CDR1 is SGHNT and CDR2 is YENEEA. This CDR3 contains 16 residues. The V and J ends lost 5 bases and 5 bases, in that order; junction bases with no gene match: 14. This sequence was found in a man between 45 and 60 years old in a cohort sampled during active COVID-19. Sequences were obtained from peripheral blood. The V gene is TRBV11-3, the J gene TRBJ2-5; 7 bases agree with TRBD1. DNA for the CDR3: TGTGCCAGCAGCGTACAGGGGACCGCGGGCCGGGAGACCCAGTACTTC. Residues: CASSVQGTAGRETQYF.